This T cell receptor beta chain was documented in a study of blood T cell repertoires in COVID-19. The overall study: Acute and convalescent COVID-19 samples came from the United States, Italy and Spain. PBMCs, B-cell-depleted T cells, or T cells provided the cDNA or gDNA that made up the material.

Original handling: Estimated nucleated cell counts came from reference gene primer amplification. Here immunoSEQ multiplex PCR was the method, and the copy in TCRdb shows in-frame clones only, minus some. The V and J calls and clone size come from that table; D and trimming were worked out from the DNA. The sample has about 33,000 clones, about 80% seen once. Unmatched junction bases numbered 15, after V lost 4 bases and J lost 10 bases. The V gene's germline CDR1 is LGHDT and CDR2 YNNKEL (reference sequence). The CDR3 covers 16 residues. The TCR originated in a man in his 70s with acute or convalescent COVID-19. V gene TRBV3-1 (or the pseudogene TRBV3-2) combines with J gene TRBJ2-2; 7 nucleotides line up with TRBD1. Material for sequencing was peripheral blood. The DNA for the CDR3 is TGTGCCAGCAGCCGGAGATGGGGGACAGTCTTAGAGGAGCTGTTTTTT. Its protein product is CASSRRWGTVLEELFF.